The 21 T cell receptor beta chains below all came from one sample that was sequenced in a study of T-cell reconstitution after alpha-beta-depleted transplantation in children. The TCRbeta library incorporated unique molecular identifiers. One entry per CDR3 protein, called by TCRdb with MiXCR from the PCR reads. The sample gives some 840,000 distinct CDR3 sequences, approximately 15% of which show up once; roughly 5% is in the top ten. The starting material was PBMCs, mostly from graft donor cells, obtained 360 days after TCRalphabeta/CD19-depleted stem cell transplant. Source of these receptors: a male patient between 5 and 17 years old who had a stem cell transplant for acute lymphoblastic leukemia, so the T cells may come from the graft donor.

A few counts support this clonotype. The chain uses TRBV27 and TRBJ2-7; D possibly corresponds to TRBD1 (6 bases). CDR1 is MNHEY, CDR2 SMNVEV, per germline (reference sequence). This CDR3 spans 15 amino acids. Deletions cut 5 bases from V and 12 bases from J, with 26 bases between. CDR3 loop: CASSLTQGPVVNLYF. In DNA form, the CDR3 reads TGTGCCAGCAGTCTCACACAGGGTCCCGTGGTAAACCTGTACTTC.

This clonotype was counted between two and nine times. V usage is TRBV12-3 or TRBV12-4 and J usage is TRBJ2-7, with 12 positions matching TRBD2. V shed 1 base, J shed 1 base, and the junction held 5 bases outside the gene matches. The CDR3 is made up of 17 amino acids. CDR3: CASSLGGLAGGSYEQYF. The CDR3 DNA is TGTGCCAGCAGTTTAGGTGGCCTAGCGGGGGGGTCCTACGAGCAGTACTTC.

The CDR3 DNA follows: TGCGCCAGCAGCTCCGTCCGGGAGGGCCTAAATGAGCAGTTCTTC. This sequence encodes CASSSVREGLNEQFF. This chain joins TRBV4-1 and TRBJ2-1; 8 bases map to TRBD2. The J segment lost 7 bases and the V segment lost 5 bases, leaving 10 bases of the junction unmatched. The CDR3 covers 15 residues. Looked up from germline, CDR1 is MGHRA and CDR2 is YSYEKL.

This clonotype was seen only a few times. The CDR3 loop is CASSGGTGGYNSPLHF. As DNA, the CDR3 is TGTGCCAGCAGCGGTGGGACAGGGGGCTATAATTCACCCCTCCACTTT. This chain joins TRBV9 and TRBJ1-6, with 11 bases that match TRBD1. CDR1 is SGDLS and CDR2 is YYNGEE in the germline V gene. The CDR3 consists of 16 residues. The V gene end was trimmed by 3 bases and the J gene end by 3 bases; junction bases not matched to a gene: 2.

V and J are TRBV27 and TRBJ2-6, with D possibly called TRBD1 or TRBD2 (5 bases each). Germline V lookup: CDR1 MNHEY, CDR2 SMNVEV (reference sequence). The V end lost 0 bases, the J end lost 0 bases, and 12 bases lay between the germline ends. The CDR3 is 18 amino acids. The CDR3 DNA reads as TGTGCCAGCAGTTTATCAGGGACGGGATTCTCTGGGGCCAACGTCCTGACTTTC. This sequence encodes CASSLSGTGFSGANVLTF.

This chain connects TRBV6-5 to TRBJ2-5, with 9 bases fitting TRBD2. Trimming cost V 0 bases and J 5 bases; bases outside gene matches: 7. Germline-derived CDR1 and CDR2 are MNHEY and SVGAGI. The CDR3 contains 16 residues. This CDR3 is CASSYSPSGIRETQYF. The CDR3 DNA follows: TGTGCCAGCAGTTACTCACCTAGCGGGATAAGGGAGACCCAGTACTTC.

This clonotype was detected many times. V gene TRBV29-1 combines with J gene TRBJ2-5; D perhaps matches TRBD1 (6 bases). This CDR3 has 12 residues. Germline V CDR1 and CDR2: SQVTM, ANQGSEA. Trimming left V 3 bases short and J 4 bases short, with 9 bases between. CDR3 sequence: CSVEKQGETQYF. CDR3 nucleotides: TGCAGCGTTGAGAAACAGGGAGAGACCCAGTACTTC.

V gene TRBV11-1 combines with J gene TRBJ2-2; D perhaps matches TRBD1 (5 bases). Trimming pared 6 bases from V and 7 bases from J, leaving 21 bases between. Per the germline V gene, CDR1 is SGHAT and CDR2 is FQDESV (reference sequence). The CDR3 is 16 amino acids. CDR3 bases: TGTGCCAGCAGTCGTATACCCGGACATCGGGTCGGGGAGCTGTTTTTT. It translates to CASSRIPGHRVGELFF.

This clonotype occurred a few times. V gene TRBV10-3 combines with J gene TRBJ2-5, with D uncertain. Looked up from germline, CDR1 is ENHRY and CDR2 is SYGVKD. V dropped 6 bases and J dropped 2 bases, with 4 bases sitting between them. This CDR3 is built from 11 residues. This CDR3 reads CAIRGQETQYF. The CDR3 coding sequence is TGTGCCATCAGGGGACAAGAGACCCAGTACTTC.

This clonotype was counted many times. The chain is built from TRBV5-1 and TRBJ2-1, with 11 bases matching TRBD2. J gave up 3 bases and V 2 bases, and 4 bases lay outside the gene matches. The CDR3 consists of 16 residues. Germline V lookup: CDR1 SGHRS, CDR2 YFSETQ. The CDR3: CASSLLAGELYNEQFF. CDR3 DNA: TGCGCCAGCAGCTTACTAGCGGGAGAACTCTACAATGAGCAGTTCTTC. Full variable domain (rest looked up from reference TRBV5-1 and TRBJ2-1): KAGVTQTPRYLIKTRGQQVTLSCSPISGHRSVSWYQQTPGQGLQFLFEYFSETQRNKGNFPGRFSGRQFSNSRSEMNVSTLELGDSALYLCASSLLAGELYNEQFFGPGTRLTVL.

The table lists this clonotype with a few counts. V gene TRBV9 combines with J gene TRBJ1-1; the D is unclear. The ends were cut back, 1 base at V and 3 bases at J, with 22 bases in the middle. Germline V gene data show CDR1 as SGDLS and CDR2 as YYNGEE. The CDR3 length is 18 residues. The CDR3 DNA is TGTGCCAGCAGCGTAAACCCCCGTCAAGGGTCCTGGGACACTGAAGCTTTCTTT. The encoded protein is CASSVNPRQGSWDTEAFF. Variable domain in full (rest from reference TRBV9 and TRBJ1-1): DSGVTQTPKHLITATGQRVTLRCSPRSGDLSVYWYQQSLDQGLQFLIQYYNGEERAKGNILERFSAQQFPDLHSELNLSSLELGDSALYFCASSVNPRQGSWDTEAFFGQGTRLTVV.

This clonotype was recorded once. The conserved phenylalanine or tryptophan is not found at the CDR3 terminus, so this likely reflects a read error. This chain links TRBV5-1 with TRBJ2-7, with a tentative D call TRBD2 (5 bases). Trimming removed 6 bases from V and 4 bases from J, with 14 bases in between. There are 13 residues in the CDR3. Per germline, CDR1 SGHRS and CDR2 YFSETQ. CDR3 residues: CASNQPGNYEQYY. CDR3 nucleotides: TGCGCCAGCAACCAACCGGGAAATTACGAGCAGTACTAC.

A few counts support this clonotype. For the CDR3, the DNA is TGTGCCAGCAGTTCAGGTGCCACCGGACAGAAGCAGCCCCAGCATTTT. Translation: CASSSGATGQKQPQHF. The chain links TRBV12-3 or TRBV12-4 to TRBJ1-5; perhaps TRBD1 as D (6 bases). The CDR3 covers 16 residues. V was clipped by 4 bases and J by 7 bases, with 20 bases between them.

The chain is built from TRBV20-1 and TRBJ2-7, with 14 bases that match TRBD2. Germline values: CDR1 DFQATT, CDR2 SNEGSKA (reference sequence). The CDR3 is made up of 13 amino acids. The junction had 0 bases not matched to a gene; V was cut back by 5 bases and J by 3 bases. In DNA form, the CDR3 reads TGCAGTGCTGGGACTAGCGGGGGCTACGAGCAGTACTTC. Translated: CSAGTSGGYEQYF.

V usage is TRBV19 and J usage is TRBJ2-1; D perhaps matches TRBD2 (6 bases). The CDR3 consists of 15 residues. Trimming cost V 5 bases and J 8 bases, with 19 bases left between them. The V gene's germline CDR1 is LNHDA and CDR2 SQIVND (reference sequence). The CDR3 DNA reads as TGTGCCAGTAGTGTCCGGGACTCATCCTCCGATGAGCAGTTCTTC. This gives the protein CASSVRDSSSDEQFF.

CDR3 sequence (DNA): TGCAGCGTCCTCCGGGACACAAACACCGGGGAGCTGTTTTTT. Protein: CSVLRDTNTGELFF. The gene calls are TRBV29-1 and TRBJ2-2, with D maybe TRBD1 (6 bases). CDR1 is SQVTM, CDR2 ANQGSEA, per germline. V lost 6 bases and J 2 bases, leaving 13 bases between the germline ends. The CDR3 loop spans 14 amino acids.

The chain joins TRBV21-1 to TRBJ2-1; the table calls TRBD1, which could not be checked here. TRBV21-1 constitutes a pseudogene. There are 15 residues in the CDR3. The CDR3 spells CASSKAPGTLKGKFF. CDR3 DNA sequence: TGTGCCAGCAGCAAAGCCCCTGGGACACTAAAGGGGAAGTTCTTC.

This clonotype was observed a few times. This chain uses TRBV20-1 with TRBJ2-1; D unclear. Germline V CDR1 and CDR2: DFQATT, SNEGSKA (reference sequence). This CDR3 contains 11 residues. V dropped 0 bases and J dropped 9 bases, with 6 bases sitting between them. The CDR3 protein is CSARDLSEQFF. CDR3 in DNA: TGCAGTGCTAGAGATCTGAGTGAGCAGTTCTTC.

This clonotype was detected only a few times. The rearrangement joins TRBV6-2 or TRBV6-3 to TRBJ2-3; D not resolved. The V and J ends lost 5 bases and 8 bases respectively, with 11 bases between them. Germline CDR1 and CDR2: MNHEY and SVGEGT. The CDR3 is made up of 12 amino acids. The DNA of the CDR3 is TGTGCCAGCAGTCCGGCAAGGATTACGCAGTATTTT. Amino acids: CASSPARITQYF.

The rearrangement links TRBV7-8 to TRBJ2-1, with 12 nucleotides matching TRBD2. Germline loops: CDR1 SGHVS, CDR2 FQNEAQ. Trimming at V came to 1 base and at J to 5 bases, leaving 3 bases not matched to a gene. The CDR3 loop spans 16 amino acids. The CDR3 DNA sequence: TGTGCCAGCAGCTTAGACCGACTAGCGGGAGACAATGAGCAGTTCTTC. Translating gives CASSLDRLAGDNEQFF.

The chain couples TRBV5-8 to TRBJ2-7; TRBD1 might be the D (5 bases). The germline V gene has CDR1 SGHTS and CDR2 YDEGEE. Trimming removed 3 bases at V and 10 bases at J, with 14 bases between. There are 12 residues in the CDR3. The CDR3 DNA is TGTGCCAGCAGCTGGGGATATGGACAACAGTACTTC. It yields the protein CASSWGYGQQYF.